This TCR beta chain was documented in a study of identical twins. TCRdb redid the calling of the 5' RACE reads with MiXCR, one entry per CDR3 protein. The sample holds 500,000 to 650,000 distinct CDR3 sequences, around 22% seen once. This clonotype showed up just a few times. The same data also contributed to another study, on yellow fever vaccine responses in identical twins.

The clonotype originates from a woman aged 18-29 years in good health. Sequenced material: CD4+ T cells sorted from blood.

This CDR3 is CASSHLPGGDTEAFF. In DNA, the CDR3 is TGTGCCAGTAGCCACCTTCCGGGGGGGGACACTGAAGCTTTCTTT. This chain links TRBV19 with TRBJ1-1, with a possible D match to TRBD1 (5 bases). Trimming pared 6 bases from V and 3 bases from J, leaving 17 bases between. The CDR3 sequence is 15 residues long. The V gene's germline CDR1 is LNHDA and CDR2 SQIVND (reference sequence).